This T cell receptor beta chain emerged from a study of blood T cell repertoires in COVID-19 (dated by TCRdb to 2019 to 2021). Describing the broader study: Samples covering the acute and convalescent phases of COVID-19 were provided by collaborators in the United States, Italy and Spain. Where available, HLA class I and class II types were obtained from metadata supplied by the sample provider rather than from assay-based typing. The repertoires were released in a freely available public database intended as a resource for research on the immune response to SARS-CoV-2. Samples were obtained from the ongoing ImmuneRACE study (first 160 participants) and from 1,000 to 1,500 subjects provided by 6 global collaborators. The prospective study material was composed of cDNA or gDNA derived from T cells, B-cell-depleted T cells, or PBMCs. Nearly every sample came with metadata listing a de-identified subject ID, COVID-19 status, age in years and sex. Deeply sampled blood TCRbeta repertoires from subjects exposed to, actively infected with, or recovered from COVID-19 were included in the dataset. General study outcomes and caveats: How much clinical and demographic metadata was included differed by source and by participant, and the metadata was provided uncurated.

Whole blood was collected in K2EDTA tubes by collaborating institutions according to the institutions' own protocols. Collaborator samples were shipped for TCRbeta analysis as frozen whole blood, isolated PBMCs, or DNA extracted from either sample type. Taken from the germline V gene (reference sequence), the CDR1 and CDR2 loops are SSHAT and FNYEAQ. The CDR3 measures 13 amino acids from cysteine to phenylalanine. Just CDR3 DNA is preserved here, 39 bases in frame from base 1. A word on this clone: Its antigen is not yet known. A junction end diverges from the germline sequence, so it may reflect a read error.

TCRbeta CDR3 regions were amplified from genomic DNA using the immunoSEQ Assay, a bias-controlled multiplex PCR. In the source study's methods: Within the assay, amplification of reference gene primers was used to estimate how many nucleated cells each sample contained. To quantify the absolute abundance of each unique TCRbeta CDR3 rearrangement, sequence reads were collapsed and filtered. For each sample, productive Simpson clonality was calculated by taking the square root of Simpson's diversity index across productive rearrangements. Entries here come from immuneACCESS through TCRdb and include only in-frame sequences with V and J called. Some clones fail to appear in such tables; in the studies checked, an unresolved V gene covers under half of the shortfall, and the cause of the remainder is unknown. V, J and clone size reflect that table, while D and trimming were determined from the DNA. The sample table holds approximately 170,000 clones, of which about 90% were seen once. The top ten clones comprise under 5% of the sample.

The chain is encoded by TRBV7-7 joined to TRBJ2-3; no D segment can be confidently identified. This clonotype was obtained from a woman aged 70-85 years with acute or convalescent COVID-19. The sequenced sample was peripheral blood. The CDR3 region: CASSSRPGDTQYF. The bases are TGTGCTAGCAGCTCAAGACCGGGAGATACGCAGTATTTT.